The 5 T cell receptor beta chains listed next were all sequenced from one sample in a study of identical twins. In TCRdb, the 5' RACE reads were re-called with MiXCR into one record per CDR3 protein. The data hold roughly 710,000 distinct CDR3 sequences, with 5.5% to 6.5% observed a single time. Sequencing used naive T cells sorted from blood. The receptors here all came from a man aged 18 to 30 in good health.

This clonotype was counted only a few times. The genes are TRBV30 and TRBJ2-3, with no clear D. Trimming took off 3 bases at V and 1 base at J, with 8 bases between the two ends. CDR1 and CDR2 (germline): GTSNPN, SVGIG (reference sequence). CDR3 size: 13 residues. CDR3 region: CAWRWKGTDTQYF. CDR3 DNA sequence: TGTGCCTGGAGGTGGAAGGGCACAGATACGCAGTATTTT.

J is TRBJ1-2 and V is TRBV12-3 or TRBV12-4; D call uncertain. V gave up 1 base and J gave up 1 base, with 7 bases separating them. This CDR3 region has 14 residues. CDR3 protein: CASSLVPNNYGYTF. CDR3 bases: TGTGCCAGCAGTTTAGTTCCCAATAACTATGGCTACACCTTC.

This clonotype appeared many times. DNA for the CDR3: TGCGCCAGCACCAGGGACTATGGCTACACCTTC. Protein: CASTRDYGYTF. V and J are TRBV5-1 and TRBJ1-2; D is possibly TRBD1 (5 bases). The ends were cut back, 6 bases at V and 3 bases at J, with 6 bases in the middle. This CDR3 contains 11 residues. Per germline, CDR1 SGHRS and CDR2 YFSETQ.

This clonotype was recorded at least ten times. The chain links TRBV28 to TRBJ2-1; D is uncertain. This CDR3 is 14 amino acids long. Germline V gene data show CDR1 as MDHEN and CDR2 as SYDVKM. Trimming pared 6 bases from V and 0 bases from J, leaving 9 bases between. CDR3 coding DNA: TGTGCCAGCAGCCTCCCGAGCTCCTACAATGAGCAGTTCTTC. This codes for CASSLPSSYNEQFF. Based on the CDR3 plus reference TRBV28 and TRBJ2-1, the full variable domain is DVKVTQSSRYLVKRTGEKVFLECVQDMDHENMFWYRQDPGLGLRLIYFSYDVKMKEKGDIPEGYSVSREKKERFSLILESASTNQTSMYLCASSLPSSYNEQFFGPGTRLTVL.

This clonotype was seen at least ten times. This chain joins TRBV24-1 and TRBJ2-2; maybe TRBD1 (6 bases). The CDR3 runs to 13 residues. The germline gives CDR1 KGHDR, CDR2 SFDVKD. V was cut by 7 bases and J by 4 bases, with 9 bases left in between. The CDR3 bases are TGTGCCACCAGAAGCAGGGGCACCGGGGAGCTGTTTTTT. Translation gives CATRSRGTGELFF.